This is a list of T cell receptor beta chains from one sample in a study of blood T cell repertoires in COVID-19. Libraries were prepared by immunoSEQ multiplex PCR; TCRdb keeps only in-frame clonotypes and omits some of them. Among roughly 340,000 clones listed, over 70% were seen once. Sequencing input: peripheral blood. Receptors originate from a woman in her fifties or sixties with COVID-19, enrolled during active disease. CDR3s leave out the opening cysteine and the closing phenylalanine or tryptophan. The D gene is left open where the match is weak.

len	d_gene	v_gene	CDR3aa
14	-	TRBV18	ASSPNLAGVGETQY
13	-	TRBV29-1	SVRAGGRELYEQY
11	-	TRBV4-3	ASSQGSELEAF
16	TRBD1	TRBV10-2	ASSARTGGRSDLYGYT
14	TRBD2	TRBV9	ASSVGRLAGVYEQY
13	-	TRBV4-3	ASSQDWVAEDEQF
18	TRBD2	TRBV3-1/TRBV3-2	ASSDRLNRATSGRADTQY
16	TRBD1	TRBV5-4	ASTLRETGTGIYNEQF
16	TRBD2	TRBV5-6	ASSPASGRAILANEQF
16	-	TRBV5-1	ASSREAGQTLTNYGYT
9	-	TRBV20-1	SAPNTDTQY
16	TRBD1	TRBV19	ARLNRDREDNSNQPQH
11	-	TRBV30	AWSGSWDTEAF
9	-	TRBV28	ASTSNQPQH
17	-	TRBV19	ASSIAVPGLSSGANVLT
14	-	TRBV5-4	ASSLNVQARGNEQF
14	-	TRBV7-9	ASSLASPRGNSPLH
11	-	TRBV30	AWGRLGLEGYT
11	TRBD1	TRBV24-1	AAGGASTDTQY
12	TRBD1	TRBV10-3	ASGQGNSGNTIY
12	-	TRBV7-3	ASSPGLDYNEQF
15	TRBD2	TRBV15	ATSRDRTSGSENEQF
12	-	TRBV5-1	ASSLSGAAYEQY
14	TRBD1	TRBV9	ASSPPGQGTGNTIY
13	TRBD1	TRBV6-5	ASIKDRGPSTEAF
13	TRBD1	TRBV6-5	ASSHGTGNYQPQH
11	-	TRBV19	ASTLQGATEAF
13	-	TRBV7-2	ASSLGGQTNEKLF
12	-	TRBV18	ASSPRGLYNEQF
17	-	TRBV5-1	ASSFGTTMNRVGDYGYT
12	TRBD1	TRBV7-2	ASSAMPGQGKQY
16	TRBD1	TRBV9	ASSVPPKGNRGTYEQY
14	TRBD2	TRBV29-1	SVAPGRGKYQETQY
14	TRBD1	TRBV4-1	ASSFNPDRVSYEQY
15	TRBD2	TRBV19	ASSEPALAGVYNEQF
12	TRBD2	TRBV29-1	SVTSGRSRYEQF
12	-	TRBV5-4	ASSRGLFNYEQY